This TCR beta chain comes out of a study of lymphopenia after photon versus proton radiotherapy. The CDR3 loop spans 15 amino acids. Germline assignment: CDR1 SEHNR and CDR2 FQNEAQ (reference sequence). The V and J ends lost 4 bases and 2 bases respectively, with 13 bases between them. Study conclusions and caveats: Authors raise, but do not show, better survival with proton therapy. Proton therapy kept repertoires fairly stable, unlike photons, which gained effector/memory cells. After lymphocyte nadir, photon-treated repertoires showed oligoclonal expansion, especially CD8+ Temra. In patients who died, overall survival fell as post-nadir TCR diversity dropped more.

In its sample, this clone was seen once. Its antigen remains unknown. The assay was immunoSEQ multiplex PCR, and TCRdb's table has in-frame clones only and misses some. This sample carries 8,000 or so clones, 85% to 90% of them seen once, and the ten largest clones take roughly 22%. The receptor comes from a man older than 75 with cholangiocarcinoma. The sequenced sample was peripheral blood, obtained from a patient treated with photon-based radiotherapy. J is TRBJ2-3 and V is TRBV7-9, with D hard to call. CDR3 sequence: CASSSYDFSTDTQYF. DNA of the CDR3: TGTGCCAGCAGCTCATACGACTTCTCCACAGATACGCAGTATTTT.